The clone carrying this TCR beta chain was found once. These data originate in a study of blood T cell repertoires in COVID-19. Study-wide background: Sites in the United States, Italy and Spain provided acute and convalescent COVID-19 samples. Sources were T cells, B-cell-depleted T cells, or PBMCs; the material itself was cDNA or gDNA.

Sequenced by immunoSEQ multiplex PCR; TCRdb stores in-frame clones only, minus some. This sample carries roughly 310,000 clones, 85% to 90% of them seen once, and the ten largest clones take less than 3%. There are 15 residues in the CDR3. Trimming shortened V by 4 bases and J by 0 bases, and 11 bases separated the two germline ends. CDR1 and CDR2 from the germline V gene are MNHEY and SMNVEV (reference sequence). Material for sequencing was peripheral blood. The TCR originated in a woman between 25 and 40 years old with COVID-19, enrolled during active disease. The chain joins TRBV27 to TRBJ2-3, with D uncertain. The CDR3 DNA sequence: TGTGCCAGCAGTTCTAGTGCCTCTAGCACAGATACGCAGTATTTT. Its translation is CASSSSASSTDTQYF.